This T cell receptor beta chain was observed in a study of blood T cell repertoires in COVID-19. Study background: Acute and convalescent COVID-19 samples came from the United States, Italy and Spain. The cDNA or gDNA used as material had been derived from T cells, B-cell-depleted T cells, or PBMCs.

V was clipped by 2 bases and J by 1 base, with 15 bases between them. The germline V gene encodes CDR1 SGHAT and CDR2 FQNNGV. The CDR3 is 17 amino acids. Authors' methods: Reference gene primer amplification gave nucleated cell count estimates. Profiled with immunoSEQ multiplex PCR; TCRdb holds only in-frame clones, not every one. V and J calls and clone size come straight from that table; D and trimming were deduced from the DNA. The data contain about 54,000 clones, around nine tenths of them seen just once; the ten biggest clones take up 7.5% to 8.5%. The specimen was peripheral blood. This rearrangement joins TRBV11-2 to TRBJ2-1, with D perhaps matching TRBD1 (5 bases). This sequence was found in a man aged 60 to 69 with active COVID-19. The CDR3 coding sequence is TGTGCCAGCAGCTTACCCCGCAAGGCAGGGTCCTACAATGAGCAGTTCTTC. It specifies CASSLPRKAGSYNEQFF.